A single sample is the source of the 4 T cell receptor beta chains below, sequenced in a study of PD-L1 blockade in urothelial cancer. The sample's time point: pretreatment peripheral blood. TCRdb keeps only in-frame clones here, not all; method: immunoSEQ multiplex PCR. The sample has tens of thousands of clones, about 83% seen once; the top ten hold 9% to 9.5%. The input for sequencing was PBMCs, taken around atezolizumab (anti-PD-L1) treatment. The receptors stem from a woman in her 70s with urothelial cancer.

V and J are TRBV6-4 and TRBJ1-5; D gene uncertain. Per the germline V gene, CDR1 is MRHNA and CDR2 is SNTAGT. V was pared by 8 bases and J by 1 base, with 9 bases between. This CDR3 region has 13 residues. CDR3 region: CASAGRSNQPQHF. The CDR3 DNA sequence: TGTGCCAGCGCGGGTAGGAGCAATCAGCCCCAGCATTTT.

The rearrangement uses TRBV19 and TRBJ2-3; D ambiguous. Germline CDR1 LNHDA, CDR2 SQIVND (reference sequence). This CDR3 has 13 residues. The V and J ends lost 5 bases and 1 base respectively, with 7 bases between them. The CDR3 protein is CASSDTRTDTQYF. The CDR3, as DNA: TGTGCCAGTAGTGACACCCGCACAGATACGCAGTATTTT.

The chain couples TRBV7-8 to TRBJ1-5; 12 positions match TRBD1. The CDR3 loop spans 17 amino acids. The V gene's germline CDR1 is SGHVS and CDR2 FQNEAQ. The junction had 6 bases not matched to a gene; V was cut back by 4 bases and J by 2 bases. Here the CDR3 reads CASSWDRGRDGNQPQHF. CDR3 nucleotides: TGTGCCAGCAGCTGGGACAGGGGGCGCGACGGCAATCAGCCCCAGCATTTT.

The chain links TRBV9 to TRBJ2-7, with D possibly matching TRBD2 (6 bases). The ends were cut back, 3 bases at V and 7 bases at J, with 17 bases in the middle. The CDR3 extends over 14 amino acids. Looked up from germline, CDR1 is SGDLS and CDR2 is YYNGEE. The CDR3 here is CASSGRDSRLEQYF. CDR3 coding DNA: TGTGCCAGCAGCGGCCGGGACTCACGCCTAGAGCAGTACTTC.